This TCR beta chain was captured in a study of T cells after yellow fever vaccination. For the study at large: Libraries from low-cell-number fractions were prepared with the SMART-Seq v4 Ultra Low Input RNA kit.

With V trimmed by 0 bases and J by 1 base, 10 bases remained unmatched. This CDR3 has 19 residues. The germline V gene has CDR1 MGHRA and CDR2 YSYEKL. TCRdb recomputed calls from the 5' RACE reads with MiXCR, one row per CDR3 protein. Among 300,000 to 350,000 distinct CDR3 sequences listed, around 10% were seen once. This receptor was taken from a man between 18 and 35 years old who received the YFV17D yellow fever vaccine. This specimen was CD4+ T cells sorted from PBMCs, taken 45 days after the yellow fever booster vaccination. The rearrangement uses TRBV4-1 and TRBJ1-1; 11 bases are a match to TRBD1. The DNA for the CDR3 is TGCGCCAGCAGCCAAGATCGAGGGGACAGGGGGGTTGGGAACACTGAAGCTTTCTTT. The encoded protein is CASSQDRGDRGVGNTEAFF.